This T cell receptor beta chain is from a study of cytomegalovirus exposure and HLA in healthy donors. The study, taken as a whole, reports: According to a subsequent analysis, TCR clusters identified in the first cohort showed a tendency to co-occur across the approximately 120 validation repertoires. The study recorded over 150 TCR beta chains that were cytomegalovirus-associated. Most TCR sequences were rare, but some public TCRs occurred in many donors. In vitro work confirmed that three CMV-associated chains recognize CMV antigens.

Profiled with immunoSEQ multiplex PCR; TCRdb holds only in-frame clones, not every one. The top ten hold about 2.1% of the sample, which has around 120,000 clones, 80% to 90% seen once. V shed 0 bases and J shed 6 bases, with 9 bases lying between them. CDR3 length equals 13 residues. CDR1 and CDR2 (germline): SGHRS, YFSETQ. This clone was detected many times. Its antigen is still unknown. The sequencing input was PBMCs. V and J are TRBV5-1 and TRBJ1-2, with a possible D match to TRBD1 (6 bases). The clonotype originates from a woman younger than 35 in good health and CMV-seronegative. The CDR3 coding sequence is TGCGCCAGCAGCTTGGCGGCAGGGGATGGCTACACCTTC. Its protein product is CASSLAAGDGYTF.